The rows below give T cell receptor beta chains drawn from one sample of a study of vaccination effects on CD4 cells after COVID-19. For these TCRs, the target antigens are not known. The protocol was immunoSEQ multiplex PCR, while the TCRdb copy is restricted to in-frame clones and leaves out a portion. The table lists 30,000 to 40,000 clones, about 81% of them singletons. Sequences were derived from CD4+ T cells from PBMCs cultured without peptide, sampled before COVID-19 vaccination. The origin of the receptors is a human donor who received a COVID-19 vaccine. CDR3s include the opening cysteine and the closing phenylalanine or tryptophan. The D gene is left open where the match is weak. Expanded clones are given a class, and other clones once, few, many or no size at all.

>NA|NA|TRBV6-4|TRBJ1-1
TGTGCCAGCAGTGCCACAGGGAACACTGAAGCTTTCTTT
CASSATGNTEAFF
>NA|few|TRBV18|TRBJ2-1
TGTGCCAGCTCACCAGGGGGGTTCTCCTACAATGAGCAGTTCTTC
CASSPGGFSYNEQFF
>TRBD1|NA|TRBV5-1|TRBJ2-5
TGCGCCAGCAGCTTGGTGGGGACAGGGGGCTGGGAGACCCAGTACTTC
CASSLVGTGGWETQYF
>NA|once|TRBV18|TRBJ1-4
TGTGCCAGCTCTGTCAGGGGTGAAGTTGAAAAACTGTTTTTT
CASSVRGEVEKLFF
>NA|NA|TRBV19|TRBJ1-2
TGTGCCAGTACCACCTCGGCGGCTACTAACTATGGCTACACCTTC
CASTTSAATNYGYTF
>TRBD2|NA|TRBV2|TRBJ2-5
TGTGCCAGCAGTGATCCGGGGGGGCTGGAGACCCAGTACTTC
CASSDPGGLETQYF
>NA|NA|TRBV2|TRBJ1-2
TGTGCCAGCAGTAAGGGGGGGAGCTATGGCTACACCTTC
CASSKGGSYGYTF
>NA|NA|TRBV7-8|TRBJ2-2
TGTGCCAGCAGCATACCCATAGCTAACACCGGGGAGCTGTTTTTT
CASSIPIANTGELFF
>NA|NA|TRBV5-1|TRBJ1-4
TGCGCCAGCAGCTTGGGGGCTTCGGCTAATGAAAAACTGTTTTTT
CASSLGASANEKLFF
>NA|few|TRBV6-1|TRBJ2-3
TGTGCCAGCAGTGAACAGCCTACCACAGATACGCAGTATTTT
CASSEQPTTDTQYF
>TRBD2|NA|TRBV27|TRBJ2-3
TGTGCCAGCAGTCCCCTAGCTAGCGGGTGGGCAGATACGCAGTATTTT
CASSPLASGWADTQYF
>NA|NA|TRBV30|TRBJ2-5
TGTGCCTGGAGTGTAGGAGGGGTGCCGGAGACCCAGTACTTC
CAWSVGGVPETQYF
>NA|NA|TRBV30|TRBJ2-2
TGTGCCTGGAGTGTACTAGGGCGGAACACCGGGGAGCTGTTTTTT
CAWSVLGRNTGELFF
>NA|NA|TRBV12-3/TRBV12-4|TRBJ1-1
TGTGCCAGCAGTCTCGCGGGTGGCAGGAAAGCTTTCTTT
CASSLAGGRKAFF
>NA|once|TRBV5-5|TRBJ1-2
TGTGCCAGCAGCCCGGTAATCAATGGGTATGGCTACACCTTC
CASSPVINGYGYTF
>NA|NA|TRBV5-6|TRBJ1-1
TGTGCCAGCAGCCGTTTTATGAACACTGAAGCTTTCTTT
CASSRFMNTEAFF
>NA|NA|TRBV9|TRBJ2-3
TGTGCCAGCAGCGGCCCGTCGTGGGCAGATACGCAGTATTTT
CASSGPSWADTQYF
>NA|NA|TRBV6-2/TRBV6-3|TRBJ1-1
TGTGCCAGCAGTTACGACAGACGGAACACTGAAGCTTTCTTT
CASSYDRRNTEAFF
>TRBD1|NA|TRBV6-6|TRBJ1-2
TGTGCCAGCAGTTACCCGGGGGACAGGGAATTAGGGGGCTACACCTTC
CASSYPGDRELGGYTF
>TRBD1|NA|TRBV19|TRBJ1-4
TGTGCCAGTAGTTCGGGACAGAGGACAACTAATGAAAAACTGTTTTTT
CASSSGQRTTNEKLFF
>NA|NA|TRBV19|TRBJ1-1
TGTGCCAGTAGTATTTCGGACCCAACAGAAGCTTTCTTT
CASSISDPTEAFF
>NA|NA|TRBV28|TRBJ1-1
TGTGCCAGCAGTAAGGACAGCATGAACACTGAAGCTTTCTTT
CASSKDSMNTEAFF
>TRBD1|NA|TRBV4-3|TRBJ1-1
TGCGCCAGCAGCCAACAACAGGGGTTGCCCACTGAAGCTTTCTTT
CASSQQQGLPTEAFF
>TRBD1|NA|TRBV5-1|TRBJ2-3
TGCGCCAGCATGCCCAATACCGGGACAGGGGGGTCAGATACGCAGTATTTT
CASMPNTGTGGSDTQYF
>NA|NA|TRBV12-3/TRBV12-4|TRBJ2-4
TGTGCCAGCAGTATAGGACAGCAAAACATTCAGTACTTC
CASSIGQQNIQYF
>TRBD1|NA|TRBV6-5|TRBJ1-2
TGTGCCAGCAGTTACTCCAGACAGGGAGCCGCTGGCTACACCTTC
CASSYSRQGAAGYTF
>NA|NA|TRBV12-3/TRBV12-4|TRBJ2-5
TGTGCCAGCAGTTTGCATCCGGGAGAGACCCAGTACTTC
CASSLHPGETQYF